A selection of T cell receptor beta chains follows, all from one sample in a study of shared clonotypes between healthy human individuals. Repertoires were generated with immunoSEQ multiplex PCR, while TCRdb's copy carries only in-frame clones and drops some. The sample has 2 million to 2.5 million clones; roughly 92% are singletons. Sequencing was performed on naive CD4+ T cells from PBMCs. Receptor source: a man younger than 35 in good health. Some clones in this sample may be carry-over from other donors' samples. The CDR3 runs from the conserved cysteine through the conserved F or W. A D gene is named only where the DNA matches it firmly. Size values are once, few and many counts, or a class for expanded clones, and some rows have none.

TRBV21-1	-	TRBJ2-2	16	-	TGTGCCAGCAGCAAGTCCTCCGCTCGACTCACCGGGGAGCTGTTTTTT	CASSKSSARLTGELFF
TRBV6-8	-	TRBJ2-7	15	-	TGTGCCAGCAGTTACGAACCAGGCAGACTGGACGAGCAGTACTTC	CASSYEPGRLDEQYF
TRBV25-1	-	TRBJ2-7	17	TRBD2	TGTGCCAGCAGTCCTAGACAGGGACTAGCGGGTTTCTACGAGCAGTACTTC	CASSPRQGLAGFYEQYF
TRBV6-5	-	TRBJ2-7	14	TRBD1	TGTGCCAGCAGTCCCGGGACAGGCCCCCACGAGCAGTACTTC	CASSPGTGPHEQYF
TRBV28	-	TRBJ2-7	15	-	TGTGCCAGCAGGCCCGGCGGGGTAGGCCCCTACGAGCAGTACTTC	CASRPGGVGPYEQYF
TRBV28	-	TRBJ1-1	14	-	TGTGCCAGCTTTGAACAGGGAAGGGGCACTGAAGCTTTCTTT	CASFEQGRGTEAFF
TRBV7-2	-	TRBJ2-1	14	TRBD2	TGTGCCAGCAGCCTTAGCGGGAGGAATAATGAGCAGTTCTTC	CASSLSGRNNEQFF
TRBV19	-	TRBJ2-7	16	-	TGTGCCAGTAGTATAGATCTATGGGCAGGCTCCTACGAGCAGTACTTC	CASSIDLWAGSYEQYF
TRBV29-1	-	TRBJ2-1	13	-	TGCAGCCATGCGGGGAACTCCTACAATGAGCAGTTCTTC	CSHAGNSYNEQFF
TRBV5-4	once	TRBJ2-1	18	-	TGTGCCAGCAGGGACCTCACTGGACGGACCGAGAAATACAATGAGCAGTTCTTC	CASRDLTGRTEKYNEQFF